This TCR beta chain was retrieved from a study of CD8+ T cells in alopecia areata. Study as a whole: Oral tofacitinib, 5 to 10 mg twice daily, was given in an open-label trial. Findings and caveats of the study: The study found that many expanded lesional clones persisted in scalp and blood during tofacitinib. Higher clonality and more expanded CD8+ clones appeared in lesional than normal scalp.

Extracted RNA was reverse transcribed, and the resulting cDNA served as sequencing template. Repertoires were generated with immunoSEQ multiplex PCR, while TCRdb's copy carries only in-frame clones and drops some. The table includes approximately 180,000 clones, 40% to 65% detected once. Trimming pared 4 bases from V and 1 base from J, leaving 10 bases between. Germline V gene data show CDR1 as SQVTM and CDR2 as ANQGSEA. The CDR3 loop spans 13 amino acids. The treatment is: oral pan-JAK inhibitor, 5-10 mg twice daily. Points on this clone: What it binds is unknown.

The rearrangement links TRBV29-1 to TRBJ1-1; possible D gene TRBD1, 5 bases. The origin of this receptor is a human donor with alopecia areata. The sequencing here drew on CD8+ T cells sorted from blood, taken at week 24, from a patient treated with tofacitinib. The CDR3 coding sequence is TGCAGCGTTGGCAGGGCATCGAACACTGAAGCTTTCTTT. Translation gives CSVGRASNTEAFF.